Detailed here is one T cell receptor (beta chain). Its cognate antigen has yet to be identified. No base qualities exist here, and no much larger clone lies one base off it. The data were obtained in a study of blood T cell repertoires in COVID-19 (dated by TCRdb to about 2020). Broadly, across the study: Samples covering the acute and convalescent phases of COVID-19 were provided by collaborators in the United States, Italy and Spain. Where available, HLA class I and class II types were obtained from metadata supplied by the sample provider rather than from assay-based typing. A de-identified subject ID, COVID-19 status, age in years and sex were almost always included in the sample metadata. Subjects who had been exposed to COVID-19, were actively infected with it, or had recovered from it provided the deeply sampled blood TCRbeta repertoires that made up the dataset. The prospective study material was composed of cDNA or gDNA derived from T cells, B-cell-depleted T cells, or PBMCs. The repertoires were made available in a free public database intended to serve as a resource for research on the immune response to SARS-CoV-2. The samples were drawn from the first 160 participants of the ongoing ImmuneRACE study and from about 1,200 subjects provided by 6 global collaborators.

The immunoSEQ Assay, a bias-controlled multiplex PCR, was used to amplify TCRbeta CDR3 regions from genomic DNA. For the original study's pipeline: Nucleated cell counts per sample were estimated from amplification of reference gene primers within the assay. Sequence reads were collapsed and filtered to measure the absolute abundance of every unique TCRbeta CDR3 rearrangement. Productive Simpson clonality was computed per sample as the square root of Simpson's diversity index over productive rearrangements. The source is immuneACCESS, and TCRdb retained only in-frame sequences with V and J called. Part of the clones is not carried over; for the studies checked, unresolved V genes explain less than half of this, and the remainder is unexplained. V and J calls and clone size are given by that table; D and trimming were obtained from the DNA. Within this sample are roughly 250,000 clones, with roughly 91% of them counted one time only. The ten largest clones capture 0.99% of the sample.

CDR1 and CDR2 (MNHNS, SASEGT) derive from the germline V gene. V is cut back by 1 base and J by 6 bases, with 3 bases in the junction unmatched. Including cysteine and phenylalanine, the CDR3 has 14 amino acids. The only DNA kept is the CDR3, 42 bases in frame from the first base. What the authors observed across the whole study: The amount of clinical and demographic metadata varied by source and participant and was provided uncurated.

A second Seattle source provided samples from volunteer blood donors who had recovered from COVID-19. Whole blood was collected in K2EDTA tubes by collaborating institutions according to the institutions' own protocols. For TCRbeta analysis, collaborator samples were shipped as frozen whole blood, as isolated PBMCs, or as DNA extracted from either sample type. This TCR was recovered from a woman between 40 and 55 years old who had recovered from COVID-19. Sequencing was carried out using peripheral blood. The V gene is TRBV6-1 and the J gene is TRBJ1-5, with 7 bases in between that match TRBD1. The DNA reads TGTGCCAGCAGTGAAGGGACAGGTAGTCAGCCCCAGCATTTT. The encoded protein is CASSEGTGSQPQHF.